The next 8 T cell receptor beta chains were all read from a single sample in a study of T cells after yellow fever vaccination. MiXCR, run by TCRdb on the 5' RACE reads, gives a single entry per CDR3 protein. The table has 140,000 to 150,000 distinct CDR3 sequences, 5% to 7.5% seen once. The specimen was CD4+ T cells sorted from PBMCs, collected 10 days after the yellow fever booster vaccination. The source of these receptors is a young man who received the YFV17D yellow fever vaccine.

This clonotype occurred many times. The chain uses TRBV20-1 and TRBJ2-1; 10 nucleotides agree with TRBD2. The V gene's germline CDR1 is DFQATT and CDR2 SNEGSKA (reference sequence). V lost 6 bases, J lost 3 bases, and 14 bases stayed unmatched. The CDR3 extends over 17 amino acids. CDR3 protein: CSALGLAGEVGYNEQFF. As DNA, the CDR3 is TGCAGTGCCCTTGGGCTAGCGGGAGAGGTGGGCTACAATGAGCAGTTCTTC.

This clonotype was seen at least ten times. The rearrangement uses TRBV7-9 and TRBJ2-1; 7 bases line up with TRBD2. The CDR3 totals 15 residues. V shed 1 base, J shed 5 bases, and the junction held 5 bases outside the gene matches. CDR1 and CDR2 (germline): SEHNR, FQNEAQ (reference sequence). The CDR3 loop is CASSLGAGWDNEQFF. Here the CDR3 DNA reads TGTGCCAGCAGCTTAGGAGCGGGATGGGACAATGAGCAGTTCTTC. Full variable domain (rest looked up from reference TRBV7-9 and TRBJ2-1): DTGVSQNPRHKITKRGQNVTFRCDPISEHNRLYWYRQTLGQGPEFLTYFQNEAQLEKSRLLSDRFSAERPKGSFSTLEIQRTEQGDSAMYLCASSLGAGWDNEQFFGPGTRLTVL.

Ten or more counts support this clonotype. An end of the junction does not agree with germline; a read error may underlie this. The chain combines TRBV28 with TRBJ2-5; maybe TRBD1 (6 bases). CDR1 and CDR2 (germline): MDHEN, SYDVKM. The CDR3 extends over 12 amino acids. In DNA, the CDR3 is TGTGCCAGCAGTTCTACCCCGGGACACCGCCACTTC. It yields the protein CASSSTPGHRHF. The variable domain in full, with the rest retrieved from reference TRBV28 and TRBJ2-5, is DVKVTQSSRYLVKRTGEKVFLECVQDMDHENMFWYRQDPGLGLRLIYFSYDVKMKEKGDIPEGYSVSREKKERFSLILESASTNQTSMYLCASSSTPGHRHFGPGTRLLVL.

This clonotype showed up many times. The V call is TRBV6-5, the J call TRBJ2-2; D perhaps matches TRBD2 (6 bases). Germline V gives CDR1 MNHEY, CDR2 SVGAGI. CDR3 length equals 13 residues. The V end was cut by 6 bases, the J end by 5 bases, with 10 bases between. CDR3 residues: CASSRRETGELFF. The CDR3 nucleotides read TGTGCCAGCAGCCGACGGGAGACCGGGGAGCTGTTTTTT.

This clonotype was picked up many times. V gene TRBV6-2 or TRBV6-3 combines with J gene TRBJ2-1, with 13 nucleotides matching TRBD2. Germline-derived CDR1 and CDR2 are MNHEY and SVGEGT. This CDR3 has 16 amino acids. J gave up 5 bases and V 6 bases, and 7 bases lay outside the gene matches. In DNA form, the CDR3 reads TGTGCCAGCAGGGGACTAGCGGGAAAGGTCCACAATGAGCAGTTCTTC. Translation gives CASRGLAGKVHNEQFF.

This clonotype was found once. Written as DNA, the CDR3 is TGTGCCAGCAGCCCTGGGCCGGCCAGAGAGACCCAGTACTTC. This sequence encodes CASSPGPARETQYF. The chain employs TRBV4-2 and TRBJ2-5, with D unresolved. The length of the CDR3 is 14 residues. V lost 4 bases and J lost 4, with 13 bases in between. CDR1 and CDR2 (germline): LGHNA, YNFKEQ.

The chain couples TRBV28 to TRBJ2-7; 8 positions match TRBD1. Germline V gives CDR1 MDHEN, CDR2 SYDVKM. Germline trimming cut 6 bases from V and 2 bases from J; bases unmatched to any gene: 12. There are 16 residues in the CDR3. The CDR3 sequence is CASSSTPGQAAYEQYF. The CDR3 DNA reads TGTGCCAGCAGCTCTACTCCGGGACAGGCAGCCTACGAGCAGTACTTC.

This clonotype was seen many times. The CDR3 loop is CSASISGRKTYTF. CDR3 DNA: TGCAGTGCTAGTATTTCGGGACGTAAAACCTACACCTTC. The V call is TRBV20-1, the J call TRBJ1-2; maybe TRBD1 (5 bases). The V and J ends lost 3 bases and 10 bases respectively, with 18 bases between them. The CDR3 runs 13 residues. Germline V gene lookup returns CDR1 DFQATT and CDR2 SNEGSKA (reference sequence).